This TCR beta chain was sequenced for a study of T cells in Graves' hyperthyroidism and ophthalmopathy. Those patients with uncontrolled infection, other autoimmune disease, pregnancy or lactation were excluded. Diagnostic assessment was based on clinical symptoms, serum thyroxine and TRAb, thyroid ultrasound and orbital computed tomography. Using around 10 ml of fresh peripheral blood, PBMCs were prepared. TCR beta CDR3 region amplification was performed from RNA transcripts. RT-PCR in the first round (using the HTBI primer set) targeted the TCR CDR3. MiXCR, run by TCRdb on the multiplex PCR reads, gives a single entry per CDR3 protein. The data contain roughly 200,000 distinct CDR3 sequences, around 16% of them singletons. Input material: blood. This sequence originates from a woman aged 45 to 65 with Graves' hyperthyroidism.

The CDR3 here is CATSDSSGANVLTF. The CDR3 bases are TGTGCCACCTCCGACTCCTCTGGGGCCAACGTCCTGACTTTC. The V and J genes are TRBV15 and TRBJ2-6; D call uncertain. Germline CDR1 LNHNV, CDR2 YYDKDF (reference sequence). V shed 8 bases and J shed 0 bases, with 8 bases lying between them. The CDR3 loop spans 14 amino acids.